The 8 T cell receptor beta chains reported below all come from one sample, sequenced in a study of kidney transplant recipient with SARS-CoV-2 infection (dated by TCRdb to the early 2020s). Per the publication, the time point label means: pre-pandemic baseline sample and day 111 after first positive SARS-CoV-2 test. Data came from an Illumina MiSeq. TCRdb handled the public reads itself, with Q25 trimming in fastp and clone calling in MiXCR, and kept productive beta chains. Each CDR3 protein gets just one entry, which takes the most common genes and DNA from the rows behind it. The sample table records 200,000 to 300,000 distinct CDR3 sequences; about 30% of these occur just once. The ten top clones hold around 7.8% of the sample. The material sequenced was a blood sample, taken at baseline and on day 111 from a kidney transplant recipient. All receptors derive from a male patient between 25 and 39 years old who had COVID-19 and was a kidney transplant recipient. After a transplant, some of the T cells may come from the graft donor.

This clonotype has at least ten counts. The V gene is TRBV12-3 or TRBV12-4, the J gene TRBJ1-4; D is ambiguous. CDR3 length: 15 amino acids. The germline V and J ends were trimmed by 6 bases and 3 bases, with 14 bases remaining between them. This CDR3 is CASSAGSQANEKLFF. The CDR3 DNA is TGTGCCAGCAGCGCCGGAAGTCAAGCTAATGAAAAACTGTTTTTT.

This clonotype was observed at least ten times. CDR3 residues: CAYLGGARENIQYF. In DNA form, the CDR3 reads TGTGCTTACCTGGGGGGGGCTAGGGAAAACATTCAGTACTTC. The chain is built from TRBV7-9 and TRBJ2-4; a possible D gene is TRBD2 (7 bases). CDR3 length equals 14 residues. Germline V gene lookup returns CDR1 SEHNR and CDR2 FQNEAQ (reference sequence).

Details on this clonotype: One base away lies a much larger clone, so this may be a sequencing read error. The chain couples TRBV2 to TRBJ2-5; D perhaps matches TRBD2 (5 bases). The CDR3 spans 14 residues. V lost 3 bases to trimming and J lost 9 bases, with 17 bases between them. Germline-derived CDR1 and CDR2 are SNHLY and FYNNEI. The CDR3 DNA is TGTGCCAGCAGTGAGGTCCGCTCAACCGGGGCCCAGTACTTC. Its protein product is CASSEVRSTGAQYF. The variable domain in full, completed from reference TRBV2 and TRBJ2-5, reads EPEVTQTPSHQVTQMGQEVILRCVPISNHLYFYWYRQILGQKVEFLVSFYNNEISEKSEIFDDQFSVERPDGSNFTLKIRSTKLEDSAMYFCASSEVRSTGAQYFGPGTRLLVL.

There are many counts of this clonotype. V is TRBV5-6 and J is TRBJ2-7, with D tentatively TRBD1 (5 bases). The V gene lost 4 bases and the J gene lost 0 bases, with 17 bases spanning the gap. The CDR3 is 16 amino acids. The germline gives CDR1 SGHDT, CDR2 YYEEEE. The CDR3 sequence: CASSIGAGQLSYEQYF. The CDR3 DNA reads TGTGCCAGCAGCATAGGGGCAGGGCAGCTCTCCTACGAGCAGTACTTC.

This clonotype appeared many times. The V and J genes are TRBV13 and TRBJ2-7; D unresolved. This CDR3 is 16 amino acids long. Germline assignment: CDR1 PRHDT and CDR2 FYEKMQ (reference sequence). V was clipped by 0 bases and J by 1 base, with 13 bases between them. The DNA for the CDR3 is TGTGCCAGCAGCTTAGGTGGAGTCACCCATTCCTACGAGCAGTACTTC. This encodes CASSLGGVTHSYEQYF.

This clonotype was seen at least ten times. This sequence joins TRBV29-1 and TRBJ2-1; no firm D call. This CDR3 comprises 14 residues. V was cut by 4 bases and J by 1 base, with 11 bases left in between. Germline CDR1 is SQVTM and CDR2 is ANQGSEA. CDR3 nucleotides: TGCAGCGTTGTGGTTGGCGGTTCCTACAATGAGCAGTTCTTC. Its translation: CSVVVGGSYNEQFF.

This clonotype was seen at least ten times. V gene TRBV7-8 combines with J gene TRBJ2-2; 8 bases agree with TRBD1. The CDR3 contains 15 residues. With 4 bases clipped from V and 2 bases from J, the junction kept 3 bases outside the gene matches. Germline V gene data show CDR1 as SGHVS and CDR2 as FQNEAQ. The CDR3 DNA reads as TGTGCCAGCAGCTCTGGACAGGGTAACACCGGGGAGCTGTTTTTT. It is translated as CASSSGQGNTGELFF.

This clonotype was seen ten or more times. The chain employs TRBV7-9 and TRBJ2-7; TRBD1 aligns across 7 bases. In germline, CDR1 is SEHNR, CDR2 FQNEAQ (reference sequence). Trimming took 5 bases from V and 2 from J; bases not matched to a gene: 6. The CDR3 totals 14 residues. The CDR3 nucleotides are TGTGCCAGCAGCCTTACCGGGACAGCCTACGAGCAGTACTTC. It is translated as CASSLTGTAYEQYF.